This T cell receptor beta chain is from a study of T cells expressing NK-cell markers. Study-wide results and caveats: Leadership of the CD3+CD56-NKG2C+ fraction also belonged to these clonotypes in several donors. It is unclear if expanded NKG2C-expressing clones target HCMV antigens. NKG2C+ dominant clonotypes from more than 5 donors made up about 1.0-8% of CD8+ T cells.

A word on this clonotype: Its cognate antigen is unknown.

After re-calling the 5' RACE reads, TCRdb lists one entry per CDR3 protein, DNA absent. The listing contains about 120,000 distinct CDR3 sequences. The CDR3 runs to 16 residues. Germline V gene sequence: CDR1 DFQATT, CDR2 SNEGSKA (reference sequence). The source is a woman aged 18-70 years in good health. Sequenced material: blood T cells: a sorted CD56 or NKG2C T cell subset, CD4+ or CD8+ T cells, or bulk PBMC T cells (not recorded which). The chain has TRBV20-1 and TRBJ2-1; TCRdb returns TRBD1, unconfirmable since there is no DNA. The CDR3: CSARVPHYLTYNEQFF.